These 23 T cell receptor beta chains originate from one sample sequenced in a study of early T cells in non-severe SARS-CoV-2 infection. TCRdb re-analysed the 5' RACE reads in MiXCR, keeping a single row per CDR3 protein. This repertoire shows some 35,000 distinct CDR3 sequences, around 5% found once; its top ten account for just under 30%. The sample consisted of whole blood. The receptors were sampled from an adult who was a healthcare worker with PCR-confirmed SARS-CoV-2 infection or an uninfected control (not recorded which).

V is TRBV11-2 and J is TRBJ2-1; D ambiguous. This CDR3 has 16 amino acids. The germline CDR1 and CDR2 sequences are SGHAT and FQNNGV. Trimming took 1 base from V and 0 from J, leaving 10 bases between them. In DNA, the CDR3 is TGTGCCAGCAGCTTAGTAGCTCTGAGCTCCTACAATGAGCAGTTCTTC. Translation gives CASSLVALSSYNEQFF.

The chain uses TRBV6-4 and TRBJ2-6, with D tentatively TRBD1 (6 bases). V lost 5 bases, J lost 0 bases, and 11 bases lay in between. The germline CDR1 and CDR2 sequences are MRHNA and SNTAGT. CDR3 length: 16 residues. The CDR3: CASSRTVASGANVLTF. CDR3 DNA: TGTGCCAGCAGTCGGACAGTGGCCTCTGGGGCCAACGTCCTGACTTTC.

This clonotype was detected many times. The gene calls are TRBV7-2 and TRBJ2-3, with TRBD1 matching 7 bases. V gave up 5 bases and J gave up 2 bases; unmatched junction bases: 7. Germline V gives CDR1 SGHTA, CDR2 FQGNSA. The CDR3 length is 15 residues. For the CDR3, the DNA is TGTGCCAGCAGCCCGGGCAGGGGGAACACAGATACGCAGTATTTT. Protein sequence: CASSPGRGNTDTQYF.

The sample holds many counts of this clonotype. The chain combines TRBV29-1 with TRBJ2-1; D possibly corresponds to TRBD1 (5 bases). The germline V gene encodes CDR1 SQVTM and CDR2 ANQGSEA. The CDR3 is 14 residues long. V lost 4 bases and J 3 bases, leaving 13 bases between the germline ends. This chain's CDR3 is CSVVFGRDYNEQFF. The CDR3 DNA is TGCAGCGTTGTGTTCGGCAGGGACTACAATGAGCAGTTCTTC.

This clonotype has a handful of counts. The chain links TRBV30 to TRBJ1-1, with D perhaps TRBD1 (5 bases). The V and J ends lost 1 base and 4 bases respectively, with 10 bases between them. CDR1 GTSNPN and CDR2 SVGIG come from the germline V gene (reference sequence). The CDR3 runs to 13 residues. The CDR3 is CAWSEGDGTEAFF. In DNA, the CDR3 is TGTGCCTGGAGTGAAGGGGACGGCACTGAAGCTTTCTTT. The whole variable domain, remainder taken from reference TRBV30 and TRBJ1-1, is SQTIHQWPATLVQPVGSPLSLECTVEGTSNPNLYWYRQAAGRGLQLLFYSVGIGQISSEVPQNLSASRPQDRQFILSSKKLLLSDSGFYLCAWSEGDGTEAFFGQGTRLTVV.

This chain connects TRBV3-1 to TRBJ1-4, with unresolved D. Germline loops: CDR1 LGHDT, CDR2 YNNKEL (reference sequence). The CDR3 contains 15 residues. V was trimmed by 4 bases and J by 0 bases, leaving 9 bases between them. The chain's CDR3 is CASSPRSATNEKLFF. For the CDR3, the DNA is TGTGCCAGCAGCCCTCGCAGTGCAACTAATGAAAAACTGTTTTTT.

About this clonotype: A much larger clone lies one base from this, so it may be a read error. This sequence joins TRBV5-4 and TRBJ2-3, with TRBD2 matching over 10 bases. The J segment lost 6 bases and the V segment lost 9 bases, leaving 13 bases of the junction unmatched. The CDR3 runs to 15 residues. CDR1 is SGHNT and CDR2 is YYREEE in the germline V gene (reference sequence). CDR3 bases: TGTGCCATTTCGGGGCTAGCGGGAGATGCGGATACGCAGTATTTT. Protein: CAISGLAGDADTQYF.

This clonotype has a count of ten or more. The V and J genes are TRBV29-1 and TRBJ2-7; D unclear. Trimming stripped 4 bases from V and 2 bases from J, with 6 bases between. The CDR3 has 11 residues. The germline V gene has CDR1 SQVTM and CDR2 ANQGSEA. The CDR3: CSVANPYEQYF. CDR3 in DNA: TGCAGCGTTGCGAACCCCTACGAGCAGTACTTC.

The chain joins TRBV3-1 to TRBJ1-2; TRBD1 is a possible D gene (5 bases). CDR1 is LGHDT, CDR2 YNNKEL, per germline (reference sequence). Trimming cost V 2 bases and J 0 bases, with 10 bases left between them. The CDR3 is 15 residues long. CDR3 nucleotide sequence: TGTGCCAGCAGCCAAAGGGGACGGCCTAACTATGGCTACACCTTC. Protein product: CASSQRGRPNYGYTF.

This chain connects TRBV20-1 to TRBJ1-1; D is ambiguous. The CDR3 length is 13 residues. Germline values: CDR1 DFQATT, CDR2 SNEGSKA (reference sequence). The V gene lost 1 base and the J gene lost 4 bases, with 10 bases spanning the gap. The CDR3: CSARAALSTEAFF. DNA for the CDR3: TGCAGTGCTAGAGCGGCCCTCTCCACTGAAGCTTTCTTT.

This clonotype was observed many times. The chain is built from TRBV7-8 and TRBJ1-2, with 9 bases matching TRBD1. With V trimmed by 5 bases and J by 8 bases, 9 bases remained unmatched. Germline V CDR1 and CDR2: SGHVS, FQNEAQ. This CDR3 has 14 residues. In nucleotides, the CDR3 is TGTGCCAGCAGCAAGGACAGGGGAATTAACGGCTACACCTTC. The encoded protein is CASSKDRGINGYTF.

The V gene is TRBV20-1, the J gene TRBJ2-7; 10 nucleotides line up with TRBD1. Germline V gene data show CDR1 as DFQATT and CDR2 as SNEGSKA (reference sequence). The length of the CDR3 is 15 residues. The V and J ends lost 0 bases and 7 bases, in that order; junction bases with no gene match: 9. The CDR3 DNA reads as TGCAGTGCTAGAGACGCCGGACAGGGACAGGGGGAGCAGTACTTC. It translates to CSARDAGQGQGEQYF.

This clonotype was found many times. This chain connects TRBV7-9 to TRBJ2-1, with D hard to call. Trimming pared 4 bases from V and 0 bases from J, leaving 16 bases between. The CDR3 runs to 17 residues. Germline assignment: CDR1 SEHNR and CDR2 FQNEAQ (reference sequence). Written as DNA, the CDR3 is TGTGCCAGCAGCTACCCGACGACTGGGCGCTCCTACAATGAGCAGTTCTTC. Its protein product is CASSYPTTGRSYNEQFF.

This chain uses TRBV6-2 or TRBV6-3 with TRBJ2-7; a weak D match, TRBD1 (6 bases). CDR1 is MNHEY, CDR2 SVGEGT, per germline. V was shortened by 2 bases and J by 3 bases, with 14 bases between the two germline ends. The CDR3 runs 15 residues. The CDR3 region is CASSYGQGYDYEQYF. The CDR3 DNA reads TGTGCCAGCAGTTACGGGCAGGGGTACGACTACGAGCAGTACTTC.

The sample holds many counts of this clonotype. This sequence joins TRBV5-1 and TRBJ2-2; tentatively, D is TRBD1 or TRBD2 (5 bases each). CDR1 is SGHRS, CDR2 YFSETQ, per germline. The CDR3 consists of 14 residues. With 4 bases removed from V and 7 bases from J, the gap between germline ends came to 14 bases. The CDR3 coding sequence is TGCGCCAGCAGCAAAGAGGGGTATGGCGGGGAGCTGTTTTTT. It specifies CASSKEGYGGELFF.

Of note for this clonotype: A much larger clone lies one base from this, so it may be a read error. The chain links TRBV5-6 to TRBJ2-1, with 11 positions matching TRBD2. CDR3 length: 14 amino acids. Germline-derived CDR1 and CDR2 are SGHDT and YYEEEE. For the CDR3, the DNA is TGTGCCAGCCAGGGACTAGCGGACTACAATGAGCAGTCCTTC. Translated: CASQGLADYNEQSF.

This clonotype showed up many times. The V call is TRBV20-1, the J call TRBJ2-3; D call uncertain. Looked up from germline, CDR1 is DFQATT and CDR2 is SNEGSKA (reference sequence). The CDR3 contains 15 residues. Trimming shortened V by 0 bases and J by 3 bases, and 13 bases separated the two germline ends. DNA of the CDR3: TGCAGTGCTAGAGACGACGGCGGTGCAACAGATACGCAGTATTTT. Its protein is CSARDDGGATDTQYF.

This clonotype has at least ten counts. This sequence joins TRBV20-1 and TRBJ2-2; TRBD2 matches at 11 bases. Losses at the gene ends were 3 bases for V and 4 bases for J; bases not matched to a gene: 13. Germline V lookup: CDR1 DFQATT, CDR2 SNEGSKA (reference sequence). The CDR3 has 18 residues. This CDR3 reads CSARETSGKYSITGELFF. CDR3 bases: TGCAGTGCTAGGGAGACTAGCGGGAAATATTCCATCACCGGGGAGCTGTTTTTT.

The rearrangement links TRBV6-6 to TRBJ2-2; TRBD2 aligns across 7 bases. This CDR3 has 16 residues. The V gene end was trimmed by 6 bases and the J gene end by 0 bases; junction bases not matched to a gene: 7. Germline V lookup: CDR1 MNHNY, CDR2 SVGAGI (reference sequence). CDR3 in DNA: TGTGCCAGCAGGTCTCCAGCGGGGTCGAACACCGGGGAGCTGTTTTTT. Translating gives CASRSPAGSNTGELFF.

The chain joins TRBV7-9 to TRBJ1-2, with a tentative D call TRBD1 (5 bases). The germline V and J ends were trimmed by 1 base and 8 bases, with 14 bases remaining between them. The germline V gene encodes CDR1 SEHNR and CDR2 FQNEAQ (reference sequence). This CDR3 has 14 residues. This CDR3 reads CASSLEAHQGGYTF. The CDR3 DNA sequence: TGTGCCAGCAGCTTAGAGGCTCACCAGGGAGGCTACACCTTC.

This clonotype appeared many times. A read error may produce the germline difference seen at one junction end. The chain combines TRBV18 with TRBJ2-4; no reliable D call. This CDR3 spans 15 amino acids. CDR1 is KGHSH and CDR2 is LQKENI in the germline V gene. DNA of the CDR3: TGTGTCAGCTCACCAGCTTTCGGACCGGAAAACATTCAGTACTTC. It translates to CVSSPAFGPENIQYF. The whole variable domain, remainder taken from reference TRBV18 and TRBJ2-4, is NAGVMQNPRHLVRRRGQEARLRCSPMKGHSHVYWYRQLPEEGLKFMVYLQKENIIDESGMPKERFSAEFPKEGPSILRIQQVVRGDSAAYFCVSSPAFGPENIQYFGAGTRLSVL.

Ten or more counts support this clonotype. This chain connects TRBV5-1 to TRBJ2-2, with a weak D call TRBD2 (6 bases). Germline CDR1 SGHRS, CDR2 YFSETQ. Trimming took 4 bases from V and 1 from J, leaving 14 bases between them. The CDR3 length is 16 residues. The chain's CDR3 is CASSATPGENTGELFF. The CDR3, as DNA: TGCGCCAGCAGCGCAACCCCGGGAGAGAACACCGGGGAGCTGTTTTTT. Together with reference TRBV5-1 and TRBJ2-2, the CDR3 gives the full variable domain: KAGVTQTPRYLIKTRGQQVTLSCSPISGHRSVSWYQQTPGQGLQFLFEYFSETQRNKGNFPGRFSGRQFSNSRSEMNVSTLELGDSALYLCASSATPGENTGELFFGEGSRLTVL.

This clonotype was observed many times. The genes are TRBV7-9 and TRBJ2-3; 8 nucleotides line up with TRBD1. V dropped 2 bases and J dropped 7; count of bases not matched to a gene: 5. Germline-derived CDR1 and CDR2 are SEHNR and FQNEAQ (reference sequence). The CDR3 is made up of 14 amino acids. CDR3 in DNA: TGTGCCAGCAGCTTAATGGGACAGGACTATACGCAGTATTTT. As protein: CASSLMGQDYTQYF. Complete variable domain (other parts from reference TRBV7-9 and TRBJ2-3): DTGVSQNPRHKITKRGQNVTFRCDPISEHNRLYWYRQTLGQGPEFLTYFQNEAQLEKSRLLSDRFSAERPKGSFSTLEIQRTEQGDSAMYLCASSLMGQDYTQYFGPGTRLTVL.